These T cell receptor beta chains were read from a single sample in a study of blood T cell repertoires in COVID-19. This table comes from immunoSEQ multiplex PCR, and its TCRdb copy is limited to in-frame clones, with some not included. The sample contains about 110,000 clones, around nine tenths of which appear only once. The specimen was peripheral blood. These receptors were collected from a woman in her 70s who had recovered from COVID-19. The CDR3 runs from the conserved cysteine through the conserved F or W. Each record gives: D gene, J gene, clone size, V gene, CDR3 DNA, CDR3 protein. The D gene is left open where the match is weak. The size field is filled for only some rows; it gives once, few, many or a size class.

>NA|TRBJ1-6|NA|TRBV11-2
TGTGCCAGCAGCTTAGAAGTTACGGGGTTTGGTTCACCCCTCCACTTT
CASSLEVTGFGSPLHF
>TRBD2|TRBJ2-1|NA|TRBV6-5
TGTGCCAGCAGTTACCTTCGGGGGGGGTTCCGGAATGAGCAGTTCTTC
CASSYLRGGFRNEQFF
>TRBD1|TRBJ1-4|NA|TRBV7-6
TGTGCCAGCAGCTTTGGACAGGGAACTAATGAAAAACTGTTTTTT
CASSFGQGTNEKLFF
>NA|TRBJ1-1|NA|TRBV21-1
TGTGCCAGCAGCAAAGATCTCGTCAGGCTCAGGAACACTGAAGCTTTCTTT
CASSKDLVRLRNTEAFF
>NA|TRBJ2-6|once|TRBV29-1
TGCAGCGCTTGGGGGGCTGGGGCCAACGTCCTGACTTTC
CSAWGAGANVLTF
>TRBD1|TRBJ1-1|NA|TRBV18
TGTGCCAGCTCACCCGGACAGGGAGGGATGAACACTGAAGCTTTCTTT
CASSPGQGGMNTEAFF
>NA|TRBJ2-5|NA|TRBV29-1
TGCAGCGCCTCGAGGACTCTCCAAGAGACCCAGTACTTC
CSASRTLQETQYF
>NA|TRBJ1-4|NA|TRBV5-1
TGCGCCAGCAGGGGGAGGGCGAATGAAAAACTGTTTTTT
CASRGRANEKLFF
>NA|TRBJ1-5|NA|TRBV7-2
TGTGCCAGCAGCTCCCAACAGGGTCGAGGCCAGCCCCAGCATTTT
CASSSQQGRGQPQHF
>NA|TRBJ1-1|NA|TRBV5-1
TGCGCCAGCAGCTTGTTCAGGCCAAACACTGAAGCTTTCTTT
CASSLFRPNTEAFF
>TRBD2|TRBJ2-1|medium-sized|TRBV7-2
TGTGCCAGCAGCTTATCGGGGGGTTTCGATGAGCAGTTCTTC
CASSLSGGFDEQFF
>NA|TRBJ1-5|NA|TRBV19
TGTGCCAGTCCCGCAGGCCCCGGGGGGCCCCAGCATTTT
CASPAGPGGPQHF
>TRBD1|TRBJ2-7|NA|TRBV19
TGTGCCAGTAGGAACAGGGGGTCTAGCGAGCAGTACTTC
CASRNRGSSEQYF
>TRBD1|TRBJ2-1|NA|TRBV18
TGTGCCAGCTCACCAGGACAGGGGGCGCGCAATGAGCAGTTCTTC
CASSPGQGARNEQFF
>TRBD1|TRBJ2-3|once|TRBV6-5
TGTGCCAGCAGTTACGACGGGACAGGCACAGATACGCAGTATTTT
CASSYDGTGTDTQYF
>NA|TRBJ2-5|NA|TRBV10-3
TGTGCCATCAGTGAGTCAGGGGGGGGAGAGACCCAGTACTTC
CAISESGGGETQYF
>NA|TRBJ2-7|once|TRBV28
TGTGCCAGCAGTTTATCGGGACACTTATACGAGCAGTACTTC
CASSLSGHLYEQYF
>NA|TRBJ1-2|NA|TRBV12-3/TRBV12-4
TGTGCCAGCAGTCTGGGAGAGGAGGAAGGCTACACCTTC
CASSLGEEEGYTF
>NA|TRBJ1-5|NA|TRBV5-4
TGTGCCAGCAGCCCTCGGGGGGGGAGCAATCAGCCCCAGCATTTT
CASSPRGGSNQPQHF
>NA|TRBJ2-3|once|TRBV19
TGTGCCAGTAGTGTGGGAGCCGGCGGAAATACGCAGTATTTT
CASSVGAGGNTQYF
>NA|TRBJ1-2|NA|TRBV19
TGTGCCAGTAGTATCCGTGGGCTGGGCTACACCTTC
CASSIRGLGYTF
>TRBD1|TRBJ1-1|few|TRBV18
TGTGCCAGCTCACCGGACAGGGGTAACACTGAAGCTTTCTTT
CASSPDRGNTEAFF
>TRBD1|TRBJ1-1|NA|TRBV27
TGTGCCAGCAGTACGGACAGGGCGAACACTGAAGCTTTCTTT
CASSTDRANTEAFF
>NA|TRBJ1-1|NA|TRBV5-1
TGCGCCAGCAGCTTGGGCTCGGGGAGCACTGAAGCTTTCTTT
CASSLGSGSTEAFF